This T cell receptor beta chain was profiled in a study of T cell repertoires in cytomegalovirus infection. Study as a whole: Selection of CMV epitopes for the study included recently identified HLA-C-restricted and well-studied HLA-B-restricted ones. Signatures in public TCR beta sequences pointed to both CMV infection and matching HLA type.

The V end was cut by 6 bases, the J end by 3 bases, with 15 bases between. The CDR3 spans 15 residues. The germline gives CDR1 MNHNS, CDR2 SASEGT. TCRdb processed the reads anew with MiXCR; each CDR3 protein has one entry. The sample lists about 900,000 distinct CDR3 sequences, approximately 31% occurring once. Of note for this clonotype: Antigen: not known.

The sequence derives from a human donor in good health (CMV status not recorded). Some clones in this sample may be carry-over from other donors' samples. Sequenced here: cultured CD8+ T cells from PBMCs, sampled from culture after CMV antigen stimulation. J is TRBJ1-5 and V is TRBV6-1; no clear D gene. The CDR3: CASSLYEVANQPQHF. CDR3 DNA: TGTGCCAGCAGCCTCTACGAGGTGGCCAATCAGCCCCAGCATTTT.